One T cell receptor beta chain is described in this entry. It lacks a known antigen. Base-call qualities are not available, and no considerably larger clone is one nucleotide away. V is trimmed back by 3 bases and J by 2 bases, and the junction contains 3 bases that no gene match accounts for. From cysteine to phenylalanine, the CDR3 is 16 amino acids long. Only CDR3 DNA is held: 48 bases, read in frame from base 1. The germline V gene (reference sequence) yields SEHNR for CDR1 and FQNEAQ for CDR2. All of the isolated RNA was reverse transcribed with the High Capacity cDNA Reverse Transcription Kit, so expressed TCRB transcripts were sequenced. Naive, central memory and regulatory T cell samples underwent deep immunoSEQ sequencing, averaging roughly 3.4 million total reads per sample. Sorted cells were lysed in RLT buffer and RNA was extracted with DNase-treated RNeasy Micro or Mini kits, depending on cell number. To prevent cross-contamination, every cell subset was processed on its own, while patient and healthy donor samples were processed together. The immunoSEQ multiplex PCR was used to amplify TCRB sequences from cDNA, yielding 87-bp fragments that span the CDR3 region. The amplicons were sequenced using the Illumina HiSeq platform. As for the authors' bioinformatics: Synthetic template baselines were used to correct PCR bias computationally, reads within Hamming distance 2 were collapsed together, and singletons that could not be merged were discarded. By aligning reads against IMGT, V, D and J genes, CDR3 length, and insertions or deletions at six rearrangement sites were assigned. Clonotype counts were normalized to sorted cell number within each subset before computing true diversity and Gini coefficients with the tcR R package. The overlap coefficient, calculated on TCRB nucleotide sequences, was used to measure repertoire sharing. As a proxy for the pre-selection repertoire, out-of-frame TCRB sequences from naive cells were analyzed. In its TCRdb copy, this immuneACCESS table keeps in-frame sequences only and misses some clones. Where compared with another copy, unresolved V genes explain less than half of these, and the others have no known cause. From that table come the V and J calls and clone size; the DNA was used to work out D and trimming. This sample comprises 450,000 or so clones, approximately 10% of them detected only once. The top ten constitute over 0.04% of the sample.

Each donor gave one peripheral blood draw, averaging about 120 mL, which was collected into heparinised tubes. A BD FACSAria II was used to sort naive, central memory, regulatory and stem cell-like memory CD4+ T cells with a panel that included CD45RO, CCR7, CD25, CD127, CD95 and CD27. A purity above 95% was achieved for all sorted populations. Right away, PBMCs were isolated by Lymphoprep density gradient centrifugation and were stained directly, with no culture step. Samples were stained and sorted in pairs, with one healthy donor and one patient per experiment, so that batch effects were minimized. The source of the sample is a study of beta chain features in type 1 diabetes (dated by TCRdb to 2017 to 2018). At the level of the whole study: Mean age, gender distribution, total cell number and subset yield did not differ between patients and healthy donors. Across all samples, fewer than 110,000,000 sorted cells were examined, and cell number per subset correlated strongly with RNA yield. In the study, recently diagnosed type 1 diabetes patients and matched healthy donors were compared on the TCRB repertoires of their sorted circulating CD4+ T cell subsets. Whereas all 28 donors provided naive and central memory subsets, regulatory and stem cell-like memory subsets were isolated from just 8 patients and about eight healthy donors.

The full study reports these points: Shorter templates might have been favored by PCR, but patient and control samples were amplified and corrected together, so both groups would have been affected equally by any skew. Naive, central memory and regulatory TCRB repertoires appeared to be more similar among patients than among healthy donors. At VDJ recombination sites, patients with type 1 diabetes made fewer insertions and deleted more nucleotides, a pattern implying thymic rearrangement abnormalities. In all four CD4+ subsets, TCRB CDR3 length was moderately but significantly shorter in type 1 diabetes patients. Because small numbers of individuals were included in the HLA sub-analyses, any influence of HLA type on TCRB rearrangement was left unresolved. Because cDNA rather than genomic DNA was sequenced, highly expressing activated cells could have been over-represented, although no difference in activation and CD3 levels was found between groups.

The source material was naive CD4+ T cells from blood. The sample's cell subset or site label, decoded: true naive CD4+ T cells. The receptor chain draws on TRBV7-9 and TRBJ2-3, with 12 middle bases fitting TRBD2. The receptor was isolated from a woman aged 18-29 years in good health. Read as DNA, the sequence is TGTGCCAGCAGCTTCGGACTAGCGGGGTTCACAGATACGCAGTATTTT. It encodes CASSFGLAGFTDTQYF. Supplemented by the reference TRBV7-9 and TRBJ2-3 proteins around the CDR3, the complete variable domain is DTGVSQNPRHKITKRGQNVTFRCDPISEHNRLYWYRQTLGQGPEFLTYFQNEAQLEKSRLLSDRFSAERPKGSFSTLEIQRTEQGDSAMYLCASSFGLAGFTDTQYFGPGTRLTVL.